The 23 T cell receptor beta chains below all came from one sample that was sequenced in a study of cytomegalovirus exposure and HLA in healthy donors. The primer mix had 60 Vbeta and 13 Jbeta primers. Clones were sequenced by immunoSEQ multiplex PCR, and TCRdb holds only the in-frame ones, with some missing. The table includes over 150,000 clones, about 69% detected once. The sequenced sample consisted of PBMCs. Every receptor here comes from a man younger than 45 in good health and CMV-seropositive.

The genes are TRBV5-4 and TRBJ1-2; possibly TRBD1 for D (5 bases). V shed 7 bases and J shed 8 bases, with 15 bases lying between them. Germline V gives CDR1 SGHNT, CDR2 YYREEE (reference sequence). This CDR3 has 12 amino acids. The CDR3 reads CASGVPGGGYTF. In DNA, the CDR3 is TGTGCCAGCGGGGTCCCGGGGGGAGGCTACACCTTC.

This clone was counted once. This chain uses TRBV5-1 with TRBJ2-5, with TRBD1 matching 12 bases. The J call may be wrong; the DNA end is better matched by TRBJ2-7. Germline loops: CDR1 SGHRS, CDR2 YFSETQ. CDR3 length: 15 residues. CDR3 bases: TGCGCCAGCAGCCGGGGACAGGGGGCCTATTACGAGCAGTACTTC. Protein: CASSRGQGAYYEQYF.

The chain is built from TRBV18 and TRBJ1-1, with D possibly matching TRBD1 (5 bases). Germline CDR1 and CDR2: KGHSH and LQKENI. This CDR3 has 14 residues. Trimming took off 2 bases at V and 4 bases at J, with 11 bases between the two ends. The CDR3 protein is CASSPFRGFTEAFF. CDR3 DNA: TGTGCCAGCTCACCATTCCGGGGGTTCACTGAAGCTTTCTTT.

The chain combines TRBV27 with TRBJ1-5, with TRBD1 identical over 7 bases. Trimming at V came to 5 bases and at J to 1 base, leaving 5 bases not matched to a gene. The CDR3 loop spans 15 amino acids. Germline V gene sequence: CDR1 MNHEY, CDR2 SMNVEV (reference sequence). The CDR3 region is CASSRDSGSNQPQHF. CDR3 nucleotide sequence: TGTGCCAGCAGTAGGGACAGCGGGAGCAATCAGCCCCAGCATTTT.

V usage is TRBV7-3 and J usage is TRBJ2-1; TRBD2 is a possible D gene (5 bases). V shed 5 bases and J shed 2 bases, with 13 bases lying between them. CDR1 and CDR2 from the germline V gene are SGHTA and FQGTGA. This CDR3 is built from 15 residues. The CDR3 nucleotides read TGTGCCAGCAGCGCCCCGGAGGCAACCTACAATGAGCAGTTCTTC. It translates to CASSAPEATYNEQFF.

V gene TRBV29-1 combines with J gene TRBJ2-1, with 11 bases identical to TRBD2. Germline V lookup: CDR1 SQVTM, CDR2 ANQGSEA. J lost 3 bases, V lost 6 bases, and 10 bases had no gene match. The CDR3 has 16 residues. CDR3: CSVRLAGKINYNEQFF. The CDR3 nucleotides are TGCAGCGTCCGACTAGCGGGGAAAATAAACTACAATGAGCAGTTCTTC.

The gene calls are TRBV12-5 and TRBJ2-1; no clear D gene. Trimming cost V 3 bases and J 6 bases, with 6 bases left between them. CDR3 length: 12 residues. From germline, CDR1 is LGHNT and CDR2 FRNRAP. CDR3 coding DNA: TGTGCTAGTGGTTTTTCTCTCAATGAGCAGTTCTTC. Its protein is CASGFSLNEQFF. Drawing the rest from reference TRBV12-5 and TRBJ2-1, the complete variable domain is DARVTQTPRHKVTEMGQEVTMRCQPILGHNTVFWYRQTMMQGLELLAYFRNRAPLDDSGMPKDRFSAEMPDATLATLKIQPSEPRDSAVYFCASGFSLNEQFFGPGTRLTVL.

The chain couples TRBV9 to TRBJ1-1; 12 bases line up with TRBD1. Trimming took 4 bases from V and 10 from J; bases not matched to a gene: 5. Germline-derived CDR1 and CDR2 are SGDLS and YYNGEE. This CDR3 spans 13 amino acids. As DNA, the CDR3 is TGTGCCAGCAGCCCCCGGGGACAGGGGGCAGCTTTCTTT. It is translated as CASSPRGQGAAFF.

The chain recombines TRBV18 with TRBJ2-1; D uncertain. V lost 3 bases, J lost 8 bases, and 14 bases lay in between. This CDR3 has 14 amino acids. Germline V gives CDR1 KGHSH, CDR2 LQKENI. Here the CDR3 reads CASSPPGSRHEQFF. CDR3 DNA: TGTGCCAGCTCACCGCCGGGTAGCCGGCATGAGCAGTTCTTC.

V and J are TRBV19 and TRBJ1-2, with D uncertain. Deletions cut 6 bases from V and 3 bases from J, with 14 bases between. Germline-derived CDR1 and CDR2 are LNHDA and SQIVND (reference sequence). The CDR3 runs 14 residues. CDR3 sequence reads: CASSTAGMDYGYTF. CDR3 bases: TGTGCCAGTAGCACCGCCGGGATGGACTATGGCTACACCTTC. The full variable domain, rest sourced from reference TRBV19 and TRBJ1-2, is DGGITQSPKYLFRKEGQNVTLSCEQNLNHDAMYWYRQDPGQGLRLIYYSQIVNDFQKGDIAEGYSVSREKKESFPLTVTSAQKNPTAFYLCASSTAGMDYGYTFGSGTRLTVV.

This chain's CDR3 is CASSPRGATGELFF. DNA for the CDR3: TGTGCCAGCAGCCCGCGGGGGGCAACCGGGGAGCTGTTTTTT. This chain uses TRBV7-2 with TRBJ2-2; 8 positions agree with TRBD2. V gave up 5 bases and J gave up 5 bases; unmatched junction bases: 4. The CDR3 has 14 amino acids. Germline lookup yields CDR1 SGHTA and CDR2 FQGNSA.

The genes are TRBV4-3 and TRBJ2-4; TRBD2 matches 13 bases. The ends lost 2 bases at V and 9 bases at J; junction bases unmatched: 4. This CDR3 spans 15 amino acids. CDR1 and CDR2 (germline): LGHNA, YSLEER. The CDR3 nucleotides read TGCGCCAGCAGCCAACTGGGACTAGCGGGGAGCATTCAGTACTTC. Encoded protein: CASSQLGLAGSIQYF.

The chain employs TRBV4-3 and TRBJ2-1; 13 bases match TRBD2. Per the germline V gene, CDR1 is LGHNA and CDR2 is YSLEER. This CDR3 is built from 19 residues. The ends lost 4 bases at V and 4 bases at J; junction bases unmatched: 13. This CDR3 reads CASSPGLAGVQVSYNEQFF. The CDR3 coding sequence is TGCGCCAGCAGCCCCGGACTAGCGGGGGTCCAAGTATCGTACAATGAGCAGTTCTTC.

This chain joins TRBV15 and TRBJ1-3; no clear D gene. CDR1 and CDR2 (germline): LNHNV, YYDKDF (reference sequence). CDR3 length equals 17 residues. V shed 4 bases and J shed 0 bases, with 16 bases lying between them. CDR3 DNA: TGTGCCACCAGCACCCGATCGGGTACCCTCTCTGGAAACACCATATATTTT. Translation: CATSTRSGTLSGNTIYF.

This chain joins TRBV5-4 and TRBJ1-1; D might be TRBD1 (6 bases). The germline CDR1 and CDR2 sequences are SGHNT and YYREEE (reference sequence). The CDR3 consists of 15 residues. Trimming stripped 5 bases from V and 4 bases from J, with 18 bases between. CDR3: CASSLPGGAGTEAFF. The CDR3 DNA follows: TGTGCCAGCAGTCTCCCCGGGGGGGCGGGCACTGAAGCTTTCTTT. Based on the CDR3 plus reference TRBV5-4 and TRBJ1-1, the full variable domain is ETGVTQSPTHLIKTRGQQVTLRCSSQSGHNTVSWYQQALGQGPQFIFQYYREEENGRGNFPPRFSGLQFPNYSSELNVNALELDDSALYLCASSLPGGAGTEAFFGQGTRLTVV.

The J gene is TRBJ2-7, the V gene TRBV11-3; tentative D call: TRBD1 (7 bases). Germline V lookup: CDR1 SGHNT, CDR2 YENEEA. Trimming shortened V by 5 bases and J by 5 bases, and 16 bases separated the two germline ends. CDR3 size: 14 residues. The CDR3 region has the DNA TGTGCCAGCAGCCCCCGCGACAGGGAGGACGAGCAGTACTTC. Translating it yields CASSPRDREDEQYF.

This clone was picked up a small number of times. V gene TRBV5-1 combines with J gene TRBJ2-1; TRBD2 aligns across 10 bases. The CDR3 runs to 19 residues. Trimming removed 2 bases from V and 4 bases from J; junction bases left unmatched: 15. The germline CDR1 and CDR2 sequences are SGHRS and YFSETQ. The chain's CDR3 is CASSFSLAGGTQGYNEQFF. Here the CDR3 DNA reads TGCGCCAGCAGCTTTTCGTTAGCGGGAGGCACCCAGGGGTACAATGAGCAGTTCTTC.

The rearrangement joins TRBV4-3 to TRBJ2-5; D is perhaps TRBD2 (6 bases). Germline assignment: CDR1 LGHNA and CDR2 YSLEER. The CDR3 runs 16 residues. The germline V and J ends were trimmed by 1 base and 5 bases, with 17 bases remaining between them. As DNA, the CDR3 is TGCGCCAGCAGCCAAGCTGTAACAGGAGGGTGGGAGACCCAGTACTTC. Protein product: CASSQAVTGGWETQYF.

The chain uses TRBV13 and TRBJ1-2, with TRBD1 as a possible D gene (5 bases). Looked up from germline, CDR1 is PRHDT and CDR2 is FYEKMQ (reference sequence). The CDR3 has 14 residues. The V end lost 3 bases, the J end lost 5 bases, and 13 bases lay between the germline ends. This CDR3 is CASSFGGVGYGYTF. In DNA form, the CDR3 reads TGTGCCAGCAGCTTCGGGGGGGTGGGATATGGCTACACCTTC.

The rearrangement joins TRBV30 to TRBJ2-7, with 8 bases fitting TRBD2. This CDR3 is built from 14 residues. CDR1 and CDR2 (germline): GTSNPN, SVGIG (reference sequence). J gave up 5 bases and V 3 bases, and 9 bases lay outside the gene matches. Here the CDR3 DNA reads TGTGCCTGGAGGGGGAGGACTAGCTTCCACGAGCAGTACTTC. It specifies CAWRGRTSFHEQYF.

The chain's CDR3 is CASSEAGGPEQYF. In nucleotides, the CDR3 is TGTGCCAGCAGCGAGGCGGGGGGGCCTGAGCAGTACTTC. This chain joins TRBV9 and TRBJ2-7; 9 positions agree with TRBD2. Germline V lookup: CDR1 SGDLS, CDR2 YYNGEE. V was pared by 3 bases and J by 7 bases, with 5 bases of the junction left unmatched. The CDR3 is made up of 13 amino acids.

Turning to this clone: The junction departs from germline at one end; a sequencing error may be responsible. This chain connects TRBV29-1 to TRBJ2-7, with TRBD1 matching 8 bases. The CDR3 has 14 amino acids. Germline CDR1 is SQVTM and CDR2 is ANQGSEA. The CDR3 nucleotides read TGCAGCGCAGACACCGGGACAGGCTCCAACGAGCAGTACTTC. Amino acids: CSADTGTGSNEQYF.

The V gene is TRBV7-3, the J gene TRBJ1-4; TRBD1 might be the D (6 bases). The germline CDR1 and CDR2 sequences are SGHTA and FQGTGA. The CDR3 length is 15 residues. V dropped 1 base and J dropped 0 bases, with 6 bases sitting between them. The CDR3 nucleotides are TGTGCCAGCAGCTTAAACAGGGCAACTAATGAAAAACTGTTTTTT. This codes for CASSLNRATNEKLFF. Filled out from reference TRBV7-3 and TRBJ1-4, the complete variable domain reads GAGVSQTPSNKVTEKGKYVELRCDPISGHTALYWYRQSLGQGPEFLIYFQGTGAADDSGLPNDRFFAVRPEGSVSTLKIQRTERGDSAVYLCASSLNRATNEKLFFGSGTQLSVL.